The clone carrying this TCR beta chain was recorded only once. The antigen remains unidentified. The entry originates in a study of cytomegalovirus exposure and HLA in healthy donors. Study results and caveats: Overall, around 160 TCR beta chains were annotated as cytomegalovirus-associated.

A roughly 120-subject validation cohort, separate from the roughly 680-subject first cohort, supplied the donors. CDR1 MNHEY and CDR2 SVGAGI come from the germline V gene. The trim removed 6 bases at V and 10 bases at J, leaving 11 bases unmatched. The CDR3 contains 15 residues. This table comes from immunoSEQ multiplex PCR, and its TCRdb copy is limited to in-frame clones, with some not included. The sample consists of 260,000 or so clones, around nine tenths of them appearing once. The sequenced material came from PBMCs. The chain links TRBV6-5 to TRBJ2-1; the match to TRBD1 covers 11 bases. The source of this sequence is a man younger than 35 in good health and CMV-seronegative. The CDR3 here is CASSFRTGGRGEQFF. The CDR3 nucleotides read TGTGCCAGCAGCTTTAGGACAGGGGGCAGAGGGGAGCAGTTCTTC.